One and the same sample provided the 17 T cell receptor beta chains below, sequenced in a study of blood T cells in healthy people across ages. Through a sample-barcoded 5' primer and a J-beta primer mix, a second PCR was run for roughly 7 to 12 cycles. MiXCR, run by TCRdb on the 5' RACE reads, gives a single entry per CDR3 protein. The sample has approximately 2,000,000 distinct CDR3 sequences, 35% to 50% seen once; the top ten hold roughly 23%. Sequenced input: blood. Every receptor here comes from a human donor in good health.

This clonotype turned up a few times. DNA of the CDR3: TGTGCCAGCAGTCAAACAGGGGCCACAGGTCAGCCCCAGCATTTT. Translation: CASSQTGATGQPQHF. The rearrangement uses TRBV4-2 and TRBJ1-5; 7 nucleotides match TRBD1. V was clipped by 6 bases and J by 6 bases; unmatched bases: 11. The CDR3 is 15 residues long. CDR1 LGHNA and CDR2 YNFKEQ come from the germline V gene.

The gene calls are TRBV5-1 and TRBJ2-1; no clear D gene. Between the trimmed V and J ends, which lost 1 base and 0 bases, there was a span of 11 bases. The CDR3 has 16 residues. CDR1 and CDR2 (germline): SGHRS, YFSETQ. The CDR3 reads CASSLSDFFSYNEQFF. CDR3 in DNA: TGCGCCAGCAGCTTGTCTGACTTCTTCTCCTACAATGAGCAGTTCTTC.

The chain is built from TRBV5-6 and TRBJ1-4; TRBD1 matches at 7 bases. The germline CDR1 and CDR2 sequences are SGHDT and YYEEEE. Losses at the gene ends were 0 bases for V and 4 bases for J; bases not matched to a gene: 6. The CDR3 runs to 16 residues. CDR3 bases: TGTGCCAGCAGCTTGGGAGCATCAGGGGGTAATGAAAAACTGTTTTTT. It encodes CASSLGASGGNEKLFF.

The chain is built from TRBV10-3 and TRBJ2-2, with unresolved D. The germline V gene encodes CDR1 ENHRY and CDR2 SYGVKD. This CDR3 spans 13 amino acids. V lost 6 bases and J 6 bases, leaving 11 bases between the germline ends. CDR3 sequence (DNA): TGTGCCATCAGGGACCGTGCCCCCGGGGAGCTGTTTTTT. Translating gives CAIRDRAPGELFF.

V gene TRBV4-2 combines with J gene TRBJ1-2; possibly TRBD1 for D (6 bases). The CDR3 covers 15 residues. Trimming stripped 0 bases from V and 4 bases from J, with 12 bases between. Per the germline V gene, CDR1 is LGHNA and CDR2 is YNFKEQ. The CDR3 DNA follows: TGTGCCAGCAGCCAAGATTTAGGGGGACCCTATGGCTACACCTTC. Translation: CASSQDLGGPYGYTF.

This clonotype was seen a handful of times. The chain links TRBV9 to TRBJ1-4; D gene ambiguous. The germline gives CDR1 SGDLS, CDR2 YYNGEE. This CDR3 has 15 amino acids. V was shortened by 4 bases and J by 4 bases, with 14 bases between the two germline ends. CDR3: CASSPGGHLNEKLFF. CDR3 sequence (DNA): TGTGCCAGCAGCCCCGGTGGGCACCTTAATGAAAAACTGTTTTTT.

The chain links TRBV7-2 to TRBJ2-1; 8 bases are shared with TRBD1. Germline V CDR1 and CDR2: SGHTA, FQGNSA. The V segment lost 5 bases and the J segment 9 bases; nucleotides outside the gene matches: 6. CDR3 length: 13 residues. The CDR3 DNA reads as TGTGCCAGCAGCCCGGACAGGGCTGCTGAGCAGTTCTTC. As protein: CASSPDRAAEQFF.

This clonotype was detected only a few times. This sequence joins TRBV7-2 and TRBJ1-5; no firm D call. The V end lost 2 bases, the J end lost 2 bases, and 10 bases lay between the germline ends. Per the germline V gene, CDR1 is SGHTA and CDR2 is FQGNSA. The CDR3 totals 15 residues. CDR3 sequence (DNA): TGTGCCAGCAGCTTACAGGCCTCGGGCAATCAGCCCCAGCATTTT. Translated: CASSLQASGNQPQHF. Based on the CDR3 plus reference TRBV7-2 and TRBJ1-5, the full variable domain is GAGVSQSPSNKVTEKGKDVELRCDPISGHTALYWYRQSLGQGLEFLIYFQGNSAPDKSGLPSDRFSAERTGGSVSTLTIQRTQQEDSAVYLCASSLQASGNQPQHFGDGTRLSIL.

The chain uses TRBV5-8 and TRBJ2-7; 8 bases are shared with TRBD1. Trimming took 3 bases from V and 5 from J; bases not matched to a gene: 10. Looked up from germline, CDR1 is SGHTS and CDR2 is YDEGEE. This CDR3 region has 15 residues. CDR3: CASSSGQGRLNEQYF. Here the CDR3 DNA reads TGTGCCAGCAGCTCAGGACAGGGTCGCCTAAACGAGCAGTACTTC. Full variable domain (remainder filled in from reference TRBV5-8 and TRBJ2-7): EAGVTQSPTHLIKTRGQQATLRCSPISGHTSVYWYQQALGLGLQFLLWYDEGEERNRGNFPPRFSGRQFPNYSSELNVNALELEDSALYLCASSSGQGRLNEQYFGPGTRLTVT.

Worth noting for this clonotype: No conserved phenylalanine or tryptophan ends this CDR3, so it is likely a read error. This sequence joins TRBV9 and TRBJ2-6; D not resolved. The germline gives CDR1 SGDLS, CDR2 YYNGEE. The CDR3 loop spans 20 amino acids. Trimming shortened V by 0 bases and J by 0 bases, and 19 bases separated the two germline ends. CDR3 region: CASSVEPFGIGNSGANVLTL. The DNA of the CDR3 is TGTGCCAGCAGCGTAGAACCTTTTGGGATTGGCAACTCTGGGGCCAACGTCCTGACTTTA.

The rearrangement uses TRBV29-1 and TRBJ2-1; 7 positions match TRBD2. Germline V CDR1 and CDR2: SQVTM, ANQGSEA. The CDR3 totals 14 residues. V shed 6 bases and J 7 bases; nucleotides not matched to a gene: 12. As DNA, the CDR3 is TGCAGCGTGGCCGGGACTATTAAAGGAAATGAGCAGTTCTTC. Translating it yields CSVAGTIKGNEQFF.

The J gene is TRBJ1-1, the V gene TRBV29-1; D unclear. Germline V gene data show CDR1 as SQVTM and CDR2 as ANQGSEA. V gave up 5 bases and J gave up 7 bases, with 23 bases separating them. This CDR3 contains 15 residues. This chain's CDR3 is CSVRKVLGREYEAFF. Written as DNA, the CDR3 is TGCAGCGTTAGAAAAGTCTTAGGGAGAGAATATGAAGCTTTCTTT.

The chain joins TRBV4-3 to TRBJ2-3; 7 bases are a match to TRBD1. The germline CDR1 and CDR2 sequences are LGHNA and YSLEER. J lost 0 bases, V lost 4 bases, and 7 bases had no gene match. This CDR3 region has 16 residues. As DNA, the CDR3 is TGCGCCAGCAGCCCCTCAGGGGGACAGAGCACAGATACGCAGTATTTT. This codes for CASSPSGGQSTDTQYF.

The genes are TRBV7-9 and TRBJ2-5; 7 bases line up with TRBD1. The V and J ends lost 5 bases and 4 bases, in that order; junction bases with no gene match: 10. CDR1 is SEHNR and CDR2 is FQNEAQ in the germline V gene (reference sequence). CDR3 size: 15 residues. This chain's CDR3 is CASSLRNRGPETQYF. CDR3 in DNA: TGTGCCAGCAGCCTACGAAACAGGGGTCCAGAGACCCAGTACTTC.

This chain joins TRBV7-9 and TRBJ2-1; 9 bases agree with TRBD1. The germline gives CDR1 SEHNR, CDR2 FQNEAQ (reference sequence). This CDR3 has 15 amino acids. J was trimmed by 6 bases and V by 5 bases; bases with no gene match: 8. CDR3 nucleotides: TGTGCCAGCAGCCCCACCGGGACAGGGTCCAATGAGCAGTTCTTC. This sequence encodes CASSPTGTGSNEQFF. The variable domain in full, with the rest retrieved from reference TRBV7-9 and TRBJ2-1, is DTGVSQNPRHKITKRGQNVTFRCDPISEHNRLYWYRQTLGQGPEFLTYFQNEAQLEKSRLLSDRFSAERPKGSFSTLEIQRTEQGDSAMYLCASSPTGTGSNEQFFGPGTRLTVL.

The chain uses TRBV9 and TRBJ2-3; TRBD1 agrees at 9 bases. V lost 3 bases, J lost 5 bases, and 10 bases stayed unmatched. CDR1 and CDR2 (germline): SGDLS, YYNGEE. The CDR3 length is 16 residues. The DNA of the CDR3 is TGTGCCAGCAGCGATACACGGACAGGGGATGGAGATACGCAGTATTTT. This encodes CASSDTRTGDGDTQYF.

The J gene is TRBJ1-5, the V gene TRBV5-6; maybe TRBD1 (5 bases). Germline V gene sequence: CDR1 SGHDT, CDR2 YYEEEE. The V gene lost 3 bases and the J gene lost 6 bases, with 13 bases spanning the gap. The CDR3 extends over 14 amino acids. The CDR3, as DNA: TGTGCCAGCAGCTCTCAGGGATCTCCTCAGCCCCAGCATTTT. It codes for CASSSQGSPQPQHF.